Each of the 30 T cell receptor beta chains below was sequenced from the same sample in a study of blood T cells in healthy people across ages. Then a second PCR, running roughly 7 to 12 cycles, was carried out with a sample-barcoded 5' primer and a J-beta primer mix. TCRdb called the 5' RACE reads again in MiXCR, with one record for every CDR3 protein. The table has some 900,000 distinct CDR3 sequences, about 48% seen once. Sequenced sample: blood. The receptors here all came from a man between 25 and 39 years old in good health.

This clonotype was observed a few times. The gene calls are TRBV20-1 and TRBJ1-6; perhaps TRBD1 as D (5 bases). V was shortened by 6 bases and J by 5 bases, with 17 bases between the two germline ends. The CDR3 runs to 15 residues. Germline V gene lookup returns CDR1 DFQATT and CDR2 SNEGSKA (reference sequence). The CDR3: CSAFAGRGNNSPLHF. CDR3 nucleotide sequence: TGCAGTGCCTTCGCGGGACGGGGGAATAATTCACCCCTCCACTTT.

This CDR3 is CASSWMADEQYF. In DNA, the CDR3 is TGTGCCAGCAGCTGGATGGCGGACGAGCAGTACTTC. This sequence joins TRBV7-2 and TRBJ2-1; D not resolved. The assigned J gene may be wrong: the sequence end matches TRBJ2-7 better. CDR1 and CDR2 (germline): SGHTA, FQGNSA. CDR3 length: 12 residues.

In this sample, this clonotype turned up once. The genes are TRBV29-1 and TRBJ2-5; D uncertain. Near its end, the DNA agrees better with TRBJ2-7, so the J call may be wrong. There are 11 residues in the CDR3. Germline V gene lookup returns CDR1 SQVTM and CDR2 ANQGSEA. CDR3 sequence: CSGGVGFEQYF. Written as DNA, the CDR3 is TGCAGCGGTGGGGTGGGATTCGAGCAGTACTTC.

The chain combines TRBV12-3 or TRBV12-4 with TRBJ1-1, with D perhaps matching TRBD1 (6 bases). The V end lost 7 bases, the J end lost 4 bases, and 19 bases lay between the germline ends. The CDR3 is made up of 15 amino acids. The CDR3 nucleotides read TGTGCCAGCACCCCCCGGGGGGGCTGGAGCACTGAAGCTTTCTTT. Translation gives CASTPRGGWSTEAFF.

This clonotype was detected many times. J is TRBJ2-5 and V is TRBV3-1; D is ambiguous. This CDR3 comprises 12 residues. Germline V gives CDR1 LGHDT, CDR2 YNNKEL (reference sequence). The V and J ends lost 1 base and 4 bases respectively, with 4 bases between them. The CDR3 DNA reads as TGTGCCAGCAGCCAAGTCCGAGAGACCCAGTACTTC. The encoded protein is CASSQVRETQYF.

This clonotype has just a few counts. The chain employs TRBV12-3 or TRBV12-4 and TRBJ2-7, with 10 bases that match TRBD2. Trimming at V came to 4 bases and at J to 4 bases, leaving 7 bases not matched to a gene. The CDR3 is 15 residues long. CDR3 DNA: TGTGCCAGCAGTTCAGCGGGGGGGCTGCTGTACGAGCAGTACTTC. This encodes CASSSAGGLLYEQYF.

This chain connects TRBV20-1 to TRBJ1-5; D is ambiguous. The germline V and J ends were trimmed by 0 bases and 9 bases, with 18 bases remaining between them. The CDR3 has 15 residues. Germline V CDR1 and CDR2: DFQATT, SNEGSKA (reference sequence). This chain's CDR3 is CSARDRLDGRPPQHF. The CDR3 DNA sequence: TGCAGTGCTAGAGATCGTTTGGACGGTCGACCGCCCCAGCATTTT.

This chain uses TRBV9 with TRBJ2-3; 7 nucleotides match TRBD2. There are 17 residues in the CDR3. V lost 4 bases and J lost 3; bases outside the gene matches: 14. Per germline, CDR1 SGDLS and CDR2 YYNGEE. CDR3 coding DNA: TGTGCCAGCAGCCCCCTGGGTGGGGGACTATTAACAGATACGCAGTATTTT. It yields the protein CASSPLGGGLLTDTQYF.

Only one count was recorded for this clonotype. CDR3 DNA: TGTGCCAGCAGCTTCAAGGTTACGAACACCGGGGAGCTGTTTTTT. Translation gives CASSFKVTNTGELFF. The chain couples TRBV7-2 to TRBJ2-2; D gene unclear. Germline V gene data show CDR1 as SGHTA and CDR2 as FQGNSA. This CDR3 contains 15 residues. V lost 3 bases to trimming and J lost 0 bases, with 8 bases between them.

This sequence joins TRBV12-3 or TRBV12-4 and TRBJ2-7; 8 positions agree with TRBD2. V was clipped by 1 base and J by 3 bases; unmatched bases: 5. This CDR3 has 15 residues. Written as DNA, the CDR3 is TGTGCCAGCAGTTTAGGAGGGCTAGCGGGCTACGAGCAGTACTTC. It is translated as CASSLGGLAGYEQYF.

Only a few counts were recorded for this clonotype. The chain uses TRBV20-1 and TRBJ2-1, with 7 bases fitting TRBD2. The CDR3 consists of 14 residues. From germline, CDR1 is DFQATT and CDR2 SNEGSKA (reference sequence). V lost 6 bases to trimming and J lost 6 bases; unmatched junction nucleotides: 11. The CDR3 DNA follows: TGCAGTGCACCTCCTGCGGGGGTGGGCAATGAGCAGTTCTTC. As protein: CSAPPAGVGNEQFF.

In this sample, this clonotype turned up many times. The V call is TRBV4-2, the J call TRBJ1-2, with D hard to call. CDR1 is LGHNA and CDR2 is YNFKEQ in the germline V gene. Trimming cost V 0 bases and J 3 bases, with 11 bases left between them. The CDR3 runs to 15 residues. DNA of the CDR3: TGTGCCAGCAGCCAAGATAATGGGCAGTACTATGGCTACACCTTC. This translates into CASSQDNGQYYGYTF.

The chain links TRBV4-2 to TRBJ2-3, with a weak D call TRBD2 (6 bases). Deletions cut 1 base from V and 3 bases from J, with 17 bases between. Germline-derived CDR1 and CDR2 are LGHNA and YNFKEQ. CDR3 length: 17 residues. The CDR3 sequence: CASSQGSYGGGTDTQYF. As DNA, the CDR3 is TGTGCCAGCAGCCAAGGGTCGTACGGGGGTGGGACAGATACGCAGTATTTT.

The chain couples TRBV29-1 to TRBJ2-3, with TRBD2 matching 7 bases. J gave up 8 bases and V 6 bases, and 11 bases lay outside the gene matches. The CDR3 is 13 residues long. The germline V gene encodes CDR1 SQVTM and CDR2 ANQGSEA. The CDR3 nucleotides read TGCAGCGTCGGGACTGGCGGGGGAGGTACGCAGTATTTT. Translated: CSVGTGGGGTQYF.

The chain carries TRBV5-1 and TRBJ2-5; 8 nucleotides agree with TRBD1. The J call may be wrong; the DNA end is better matched by TRBJ2-7. This CDR3 has 14 residues. Germline V gives CDR1 SGHRS, CDR2 YFSETQ. Written as DNA, the CDR3 is TGCGCCAGCAGCTGGACAGGGCTTCCGGGCGAGCAGTACTTC. Its protein is CASSWTGLPGEQYF.

The V gene is TRBV27, the J gene TRBJ1-1; 7 bases are a match to TRBD1. Looked up from germline, CDR1 is MNHEY and CDR2 is SMNVEV (reference sequence). Trimming cost V 5 bases and J 6 bases; bases outside gene matches: 9. The CDR3 spans 14 residues. The chain's CDR3 is CASSVTGSGAEAFF. The CDR3 DNA is TGTGCCAGCAGTGTGACAGGGTCGGGAGCTGAAGCTTTCTTT.

The rearrangement uses TRBV20-1 and TRBJ2-1; D may be TRBD1 or TRBD2 (5 bases each). Germline assignment: CDR1 DFQATT and CDR2 SNEGSKA (reference sequence). V was shortened by 3 bases and J by 6 bases, with 6 bases between the two germline ends. The CDR3 is 11 residues long. The CDR3 nucleotides read TGCAGTGCTAGCGGGGCCAATGAGCAGTTCTTC. As protein: CSASGANEQFF.

In this sample, this clonotype turned up a few times. The chain uses TRBV4-1 and TRBJ2-5; D possibly corresponds to TRBD2 (5 bases). The CDR3 sequence is 13 residues long. Germline V gene lookup returns CDR1 MGHRA and CDR2 YSYEKL. V was clipped by 2 bases and J by 3 bases, with 7 bases between them. The CDR3 bases are TGCGCCAGCAGCCAATACGGGGAAGAGACCCAGTACTTC. Protein product: CASSQYGEETQYF.

This clonotype has more than one count but fewer than ten. The chain has TRBV27 and TRBJ2-7; TRBD1 aligns across 10 bases. Unmatched junction bases numbered 2, after V lost 9 bases and J lost 3 bases. Germline lookup yields CDR1 MNHEY and CDR2 SMNVEV (reference sequence). The CDR3 length is 12 residues. CDR3 bases: TGTGCCAGTTGGGACAGGGGCTACGAGCAGTACTTC. Its translation: CASWDRGYEQYF.

This clonotype came up a few times. The germline gene is not matched at one end of the junction; a read error may be the cause. V gene TRBV3-1 combines with J gene TRBJ1-6; D gene uncertain. CDR3 length equals 17 residues. The germline gives CDR1 LGHDT, CDR2 YNNKEL (reference sequence). In nucleotides, the CDR3 is TGTGCCAGTAGCCAAGAATCGACTCGTCGTAATATTTCACCCCTCCACTTT. This gives the protein CASSQESTRRNISPLHF.

V gene TRBV20-1 combines with J gene TRBJ2-5, with 8 nucleotides matching TRBD2. The CDR3 consists of 14 residues. CDR1 DFQATT and CDR2 SNEGSKA come from the germline V gene (reference sequence). V lost 5 bases to trimming and J lost 5 bases; unmatched junction nucleotides: 10. The CDR3 region is CSASRGAQGETQYF. The CDR3 region has the DNA TGCAGTGCTTCGCGGGGGGCCCAAGGCGAGACCCAGTACTTC.

The chain employs TRBV5-1 and TRBJ2-2; possibly TRBD1 for D (5 bases). The CDR3 consists of 15 residues. V lost 2 bases to trimming and J lost 3 bases, with 11 bases between them. CDR1 SGHRS and CDR2 YFSETQ come from the germline V gene. The chain's CDR3 is CASSFQGGHTGELFF. CDR3 sequence (DNA): TGCGCCAGCAGCTTTCAGGGTGGTCACACCGGGGAGCTGTTTTTT.

The V and J genes are TRBV29-1 and TRBJ2-3; no firm D call. The CDR3 sequence is 12 residues long. Germline lookup yields CDR1 SQVTM and CDR2 ANQGSEA. The V and J ends lost 3 bases and 6 bases respectively, with 10 bases between them. CDR3 protein: CSVESRRDTQYF. In DNA, the CDR3 is TGCAGCGTTGAGTCCAGGCGGGATACGCAGTATTTT.

The rearrangement links TRBV5-1 to TRBJ2-5; D gene unclear. The germline V gene encodes CDR1 SGHRS and CDR2 YFSETQ. V lost 0 bases, J lost 2 bases, and 8 bases lay in between. This CDR3 comprises 14 residues. Here the CDR3 DNA reads TGCGCCAGCAGCTTGGCCCAGGCACAAGAGACCCAGTACTTC. Protein sequence: CASSLAQAQETQYF.

The rearrangement links TRBV6-5 to TRBJ2-3; D possibly corresponds to TRBD2 (5 bases). From germline, CDR1 is MNHEY and CDR2 SVGAGI. This CDR3 has 13 residues. V was clipped by 4 bases and J by 4 bases, with 9 bases between them. The CDR3 protein is CASSWRISDTQYF. The DNA for the CDR3 is TGTGCCAGCAGTTGGAGGATTTCAGATACGCAGTATTTT.

V usage is TRBV6-2 or TRBV6-3 and J usage is TRBJ2-1; no definite D call. Germline assignment: CDR1 MNHEY and CDR2 SVGEGT. Trimming removed 0 bases from V and 1 base from J, with 16 bases in between. CDR3 length equals 18 residues. The CDR3: CASSYSPWPVRSYNEQFF. The CDR3 DNA reads TGTGCCAGCAGTTACTCGCCCTGGCCAGTAAGGTCCTACAATGAGCAGTTCTTC.

V usage is TRBV4-3 and J usage is TRBJ2-3; TRBD2 might be the D (5 bases). With 3 bases removed from V and 4 bases from J, the gap between germline ends came to 8 bases. This CDR3 has 13 residues. Per the germline V gene, CDR1 is LGHNA and CDR2 is YSLEER. This chain's CDR3 is CASSQSSADTQYF. Here the CDR3 DNA reads TGCGCCAGCAGCCAGAGTAGCGCAGATACGCAGTATTTT.

This clonotype was seen a handful of times. The genes are TRBV18 and TRBJ1-5; maybe TRBD1 (6 bases). The length of the CDR3 is 13 residues. CDR1 is KGHSH and CDR2 is LQKENI in the germline V gene. The V gene lost 5 bases and the J gene lost 6 bases, with 11 bases spanning the gap. The CDR3, as DNA: TGTGCCAGCTCAACCGACAGGAGTCAGCCCCAGCATTTT. This encodes CASSTDRSQPQHF.

This clonotype has just a few counts. The chain has TRBV5-1 and TRBJ2-2, with TRBD1 matching over 8 bases. Germline V gene lookup returns CDR1 SGHRS and CDR2 YFSETQ. This CDR3 is built from 17 residues. After removal of 0 bases from V and 5 bases from J, the junction contained 9 bases not matched to a gene. This CDR3 reads CASSLADGQGITGELFF. In DNA form, the CDR3 reads TGCGCCAGCAGCTTGGCCGACGGACAGGGTATAACCGGGGAGCTGTTTTTT. The whole variable domain, remainder taken from reference TRBV5-1 and TRBJ2-2, is KAGVTQTPRYLIKTRGQQVTLSCSPISGHRSVSWYQQTPGQGLQFLFEYFSETQRNKGNFPGRFSGRQFSNSRSEMNVSTLELGDSALYLCASSLADGQGITGELFFGEGSRLTVL.

The chain uses TRBV20-1 and TRBJ1-5; D unresolved. Germline V gene sequence: CDR1 DFQATT, CDR2 SNEGSKA (reference sequence). V shed 5 bases and J shed 0 bases, with 11 bases lying between them. The CDR3 length is 14 residues. In DNA, the CDR3 is TGCAGTGCTCAGAGTCCACTTAGCAATCAGCCCCAGCATTTT. Encoded protein: CSAQSPLSNQPQHF.